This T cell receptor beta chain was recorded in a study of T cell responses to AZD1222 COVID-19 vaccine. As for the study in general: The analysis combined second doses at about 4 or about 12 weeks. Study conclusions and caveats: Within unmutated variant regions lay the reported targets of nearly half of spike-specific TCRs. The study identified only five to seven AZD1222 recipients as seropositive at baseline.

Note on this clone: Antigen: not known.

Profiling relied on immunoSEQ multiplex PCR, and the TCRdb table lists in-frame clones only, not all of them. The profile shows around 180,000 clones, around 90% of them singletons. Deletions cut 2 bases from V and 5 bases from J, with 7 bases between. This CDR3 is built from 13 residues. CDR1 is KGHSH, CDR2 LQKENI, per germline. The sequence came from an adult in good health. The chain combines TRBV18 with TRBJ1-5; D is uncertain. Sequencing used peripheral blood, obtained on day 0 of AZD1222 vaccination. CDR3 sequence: CASSPSQDQPQHF. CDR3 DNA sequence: TGTGCCAGCTCACCATCGCAAGATCAGCCCCAGCATTTT.